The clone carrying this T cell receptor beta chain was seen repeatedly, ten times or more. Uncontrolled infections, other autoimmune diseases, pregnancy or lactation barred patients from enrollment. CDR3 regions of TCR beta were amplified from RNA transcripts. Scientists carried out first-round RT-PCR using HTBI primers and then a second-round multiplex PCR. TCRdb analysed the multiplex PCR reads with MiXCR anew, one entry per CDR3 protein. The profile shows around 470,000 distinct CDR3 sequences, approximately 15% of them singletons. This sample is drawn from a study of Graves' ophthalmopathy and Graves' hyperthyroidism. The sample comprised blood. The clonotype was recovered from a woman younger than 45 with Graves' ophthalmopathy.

CDR3 sequence reads: CASSEVRTSENTEAFF. The DNA for the CDR3 is TGTGCCAGCAGTGAAGTCAGGACATCTGAGAACACTGAAGCTTTCTTT. The V gene is TRBV6-1, the J gene TRBJ1-1, with D perhaps TRBD1 (5 bases). This CDR3 contains 16 residues. V dropped 1 base and J dropped 1 base, with 13 bases sitting between them. Germline CDR1 reads MNHNS; CDR2 reads SASEGT.